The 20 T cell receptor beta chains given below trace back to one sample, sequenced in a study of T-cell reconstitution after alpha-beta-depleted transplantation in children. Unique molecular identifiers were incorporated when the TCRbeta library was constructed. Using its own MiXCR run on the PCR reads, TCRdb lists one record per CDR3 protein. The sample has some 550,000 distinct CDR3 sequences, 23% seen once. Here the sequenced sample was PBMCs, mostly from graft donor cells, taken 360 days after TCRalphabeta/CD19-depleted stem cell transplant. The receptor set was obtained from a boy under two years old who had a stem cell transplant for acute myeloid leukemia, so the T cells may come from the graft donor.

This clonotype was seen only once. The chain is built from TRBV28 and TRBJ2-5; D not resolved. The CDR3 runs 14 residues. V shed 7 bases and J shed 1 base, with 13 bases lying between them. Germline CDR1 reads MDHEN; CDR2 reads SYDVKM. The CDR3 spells CASKVSQAQETQYF. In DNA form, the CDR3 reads TGTGCCAGCAAGGTGTCGCAGGCCCAAGAGACCCAGTACTTC.

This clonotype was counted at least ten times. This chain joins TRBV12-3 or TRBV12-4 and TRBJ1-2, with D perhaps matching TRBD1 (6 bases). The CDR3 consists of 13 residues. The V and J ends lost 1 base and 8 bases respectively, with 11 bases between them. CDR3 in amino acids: CASSLGQDHGYTF. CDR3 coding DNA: TGTGCCAGCAGTTTAGGACAGGACCACGGCTACACCTTC.

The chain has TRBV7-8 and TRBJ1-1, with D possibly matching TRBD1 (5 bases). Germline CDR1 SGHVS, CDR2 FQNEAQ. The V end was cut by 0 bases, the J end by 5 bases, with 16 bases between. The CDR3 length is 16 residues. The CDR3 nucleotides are TGTGCCAGCAGCTTAGCCCGTATACCCAGGGCTACTGAAGCTTTCTTT. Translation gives CASSLARIPRATEAFF. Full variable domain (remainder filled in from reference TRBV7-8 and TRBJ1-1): GAGVSQSPRYKVAKRGQDVALRCDPISGHVSLFWYQQALGQGPEFLTYFQNEAQLDKSGLPSDRFFAERPEGSVSTLKIQRTQQEDSAVYLCASSLARIPRATEAFFGQGTRLTVV.

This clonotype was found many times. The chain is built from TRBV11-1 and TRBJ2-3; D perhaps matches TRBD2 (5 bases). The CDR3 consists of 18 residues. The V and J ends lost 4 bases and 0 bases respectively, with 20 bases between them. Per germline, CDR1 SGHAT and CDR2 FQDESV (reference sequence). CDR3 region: CASSSRGGPNPSTDTQYF. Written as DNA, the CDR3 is TGTGCCAGCAGCTCCCGGGGTGGGCCTAACCCTAGCACAGATACGCAGTATTTT.

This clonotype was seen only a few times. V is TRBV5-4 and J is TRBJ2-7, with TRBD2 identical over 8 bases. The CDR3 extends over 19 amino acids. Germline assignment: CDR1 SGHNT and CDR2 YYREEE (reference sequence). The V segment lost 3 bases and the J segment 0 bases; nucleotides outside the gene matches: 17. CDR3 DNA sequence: TGTGCCAGCAGCTCGTTTGCAGGGCTTGCGGGGGGCATCTCCTACGAGCAGTACTTC. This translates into CASSSFAGLAGGISYEQYF.

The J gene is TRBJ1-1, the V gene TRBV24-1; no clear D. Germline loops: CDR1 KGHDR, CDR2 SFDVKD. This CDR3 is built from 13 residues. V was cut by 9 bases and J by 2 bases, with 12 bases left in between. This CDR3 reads CATEGANNTEAFF. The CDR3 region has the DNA TGTGCCACCGAGGGAGCGAATAACACTGAAGCTTTCTTT.

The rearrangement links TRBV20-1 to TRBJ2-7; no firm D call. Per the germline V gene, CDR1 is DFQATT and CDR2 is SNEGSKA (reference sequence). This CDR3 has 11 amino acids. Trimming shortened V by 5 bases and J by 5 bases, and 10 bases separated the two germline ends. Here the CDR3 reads CSARPVNEQYV. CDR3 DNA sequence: TGCAGTGCTCGTCCAGTAAACGAGCAGTACGTC.

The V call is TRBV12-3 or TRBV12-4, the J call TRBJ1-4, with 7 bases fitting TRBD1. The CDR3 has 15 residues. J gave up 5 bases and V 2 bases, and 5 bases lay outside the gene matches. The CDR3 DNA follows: TGTGCCAGCAGTTTATGGGGACAGAAGAATGAAAAACTGTTTTTT. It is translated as CASSLWGQKNEKLFF.

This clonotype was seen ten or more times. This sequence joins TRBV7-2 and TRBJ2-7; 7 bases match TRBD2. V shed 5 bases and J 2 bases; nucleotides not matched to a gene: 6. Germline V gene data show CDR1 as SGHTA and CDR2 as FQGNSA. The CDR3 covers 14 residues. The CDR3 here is CASSPSGNPYEQYF. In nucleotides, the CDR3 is TGTGCCAGCAGCCCTAGCGGAAACCCCTACGAGCAGTACTTC. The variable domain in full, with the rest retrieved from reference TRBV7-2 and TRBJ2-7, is GAGVSQSPSNKVTEKGKDVELRCDPISGHTALYWYRQSLGQGLEFLIYFQGNSAPDKSGLPSDRFSAERTGGSVSTLTIQRTQQEDSAVYLCASSPSGNPYEQYFGPGTRLTVT.

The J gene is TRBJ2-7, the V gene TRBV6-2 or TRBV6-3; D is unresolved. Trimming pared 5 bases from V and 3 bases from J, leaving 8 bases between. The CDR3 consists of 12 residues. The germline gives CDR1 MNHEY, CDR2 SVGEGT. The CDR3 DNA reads TGTGCCAGCAGTAACACTCTCTACGAGCAGTACGTC. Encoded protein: CASSNTLYEQYV.

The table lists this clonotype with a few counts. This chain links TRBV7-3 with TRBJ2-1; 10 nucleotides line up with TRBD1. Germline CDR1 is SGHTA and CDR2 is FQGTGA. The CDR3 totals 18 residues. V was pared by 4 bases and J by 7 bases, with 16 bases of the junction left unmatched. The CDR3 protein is CASSSWGRLRDRGNEQFF. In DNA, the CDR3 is TGTGCCAGCAGCTCATGGGGGCGGCTGAGGGACAGGGGAAATGAGCAGTTCTTC.

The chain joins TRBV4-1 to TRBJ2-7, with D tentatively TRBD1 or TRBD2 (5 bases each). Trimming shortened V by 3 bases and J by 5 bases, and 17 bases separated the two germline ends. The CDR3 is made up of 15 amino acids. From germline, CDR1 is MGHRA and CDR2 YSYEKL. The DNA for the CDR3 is TGCGCCAGCAGCCACCCCTCTCGAGGGGTCAACGAGCAGTACTTC. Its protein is CASSHPSRGVNEQYF.

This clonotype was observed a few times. The DNA for the CDR3 is TGTGCCAGCAGCATAGACGGGGGAGTTTATACAGATACGCAGTATTTT. Its translation: CASSIDGGVYTDTQYF. The chain combines TRBV9 with TRBJ2-3; D is possibly TRBD2 (6 bases). The CDR3 loop spans 16 amino acids. The V end was cut by 4 bases, the J end by 3 bases, with 18 bases between. Germline loops: CDR1 SGDLS, CDR2 YYNGEE.

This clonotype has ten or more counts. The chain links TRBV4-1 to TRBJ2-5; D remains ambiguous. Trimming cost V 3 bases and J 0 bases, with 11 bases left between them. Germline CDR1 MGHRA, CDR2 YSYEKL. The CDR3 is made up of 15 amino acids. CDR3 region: CASSQTHTYQETQYF. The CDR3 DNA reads TGCGCCAGCAGCCAGACACACACGTACCAAGAGACCCAGTACTTC.

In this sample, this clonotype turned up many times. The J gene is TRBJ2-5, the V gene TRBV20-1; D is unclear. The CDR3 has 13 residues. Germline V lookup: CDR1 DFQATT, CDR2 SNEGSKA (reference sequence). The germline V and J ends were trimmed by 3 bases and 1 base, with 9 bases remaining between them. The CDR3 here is CSARANSQETQYF. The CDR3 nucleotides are TGCAGTGCTAGGGCCAACAGCCAAGAGACCCAGTACTTC.

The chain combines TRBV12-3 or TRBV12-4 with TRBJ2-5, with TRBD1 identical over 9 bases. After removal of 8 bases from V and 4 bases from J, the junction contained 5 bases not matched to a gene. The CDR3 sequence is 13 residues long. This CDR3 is CASERTGVETQYF. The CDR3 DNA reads TGTGCCAGCGAGAGGACAGGGGTAGAGACCCAGTACTTC.

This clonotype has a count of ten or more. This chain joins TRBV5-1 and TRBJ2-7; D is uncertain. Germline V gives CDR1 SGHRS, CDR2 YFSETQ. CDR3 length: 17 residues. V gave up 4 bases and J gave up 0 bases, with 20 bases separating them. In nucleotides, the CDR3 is TGCGCCAGCAGCCACAGAACCTACTCACTTAGCTCCTACGAGCAGTACTTC. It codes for CASSHRTYSLSSYEQYF.

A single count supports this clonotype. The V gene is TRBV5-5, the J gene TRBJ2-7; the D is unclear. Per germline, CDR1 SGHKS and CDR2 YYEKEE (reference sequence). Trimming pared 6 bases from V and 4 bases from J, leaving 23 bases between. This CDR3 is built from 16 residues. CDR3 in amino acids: CASNYGPPLKEYEQYF. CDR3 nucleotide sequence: TGTGCCAGCAACTATGGACCCCCCTTAAAGGAATACGAGCAGTACTTC.

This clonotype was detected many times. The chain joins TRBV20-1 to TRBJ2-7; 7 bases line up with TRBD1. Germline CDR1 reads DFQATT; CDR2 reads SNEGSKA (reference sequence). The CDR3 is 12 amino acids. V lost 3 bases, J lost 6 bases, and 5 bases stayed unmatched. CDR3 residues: CSASLTGSEQYV. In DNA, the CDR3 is TGCAGTGCTAGCCTGACAGGGAGCGAGCAGTACGTC.

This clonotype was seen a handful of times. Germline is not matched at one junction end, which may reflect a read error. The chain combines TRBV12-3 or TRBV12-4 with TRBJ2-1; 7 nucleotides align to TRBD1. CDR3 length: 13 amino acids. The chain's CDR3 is CASSLDTRGHQVF. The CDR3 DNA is TGTGCCAGCAGTTTAGATACGAGGGGGCATCAGGTCTTC.